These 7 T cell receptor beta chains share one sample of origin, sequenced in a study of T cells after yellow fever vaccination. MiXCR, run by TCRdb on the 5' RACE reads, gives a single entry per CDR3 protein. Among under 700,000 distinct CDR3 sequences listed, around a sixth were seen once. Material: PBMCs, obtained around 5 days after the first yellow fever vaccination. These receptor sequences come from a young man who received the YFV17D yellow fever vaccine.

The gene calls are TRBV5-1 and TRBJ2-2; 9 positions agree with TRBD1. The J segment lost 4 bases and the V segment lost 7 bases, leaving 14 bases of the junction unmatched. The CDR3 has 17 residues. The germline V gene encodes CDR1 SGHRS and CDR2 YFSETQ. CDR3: CASYRTSGTGSTGELFF. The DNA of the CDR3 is TGCGCCAGCTATCGAACATCCGGGACAGGGAGCACCGGGGAGCTGTTTTTT.

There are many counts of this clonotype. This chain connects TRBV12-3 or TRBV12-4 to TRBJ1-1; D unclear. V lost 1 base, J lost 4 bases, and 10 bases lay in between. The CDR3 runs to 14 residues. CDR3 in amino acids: CASSLVPPGTEAFF. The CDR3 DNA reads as TGTGCCAGCAGTTTAGTTCCGCCGGGCACTGAAGCTTTCTTT.

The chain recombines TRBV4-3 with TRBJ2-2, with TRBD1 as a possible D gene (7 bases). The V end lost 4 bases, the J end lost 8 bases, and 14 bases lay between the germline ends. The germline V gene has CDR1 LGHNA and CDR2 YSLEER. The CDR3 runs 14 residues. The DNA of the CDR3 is TGCGCCAGCAGCCCATACAGGGGAGGTGGGGAGCTGTTTTTT. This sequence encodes CASSPYRGGGELFF.

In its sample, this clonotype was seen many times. CDR3 coding DNA: TGTGCCAGCAGCCAGCGCCCCGGACTAGCGGGGACCACAGATACGCAGTATTTT. Protein product: CASSQRPGLAGTTDTQYF. The V call is TRBV14, the J call TRBJ2-3; 12 bases match TRBD2. Germline assignment: CDR1 SGHDN and CDR2 FVKESK. With V trimmed by 3 bases and J by 2 bases, 9 bases remained unmatched. This CDR3 has 18 amino acids.

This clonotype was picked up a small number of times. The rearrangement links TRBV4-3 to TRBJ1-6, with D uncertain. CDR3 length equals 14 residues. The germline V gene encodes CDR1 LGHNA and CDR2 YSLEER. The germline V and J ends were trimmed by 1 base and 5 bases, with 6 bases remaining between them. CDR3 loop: CASSQGVHNSPLHF. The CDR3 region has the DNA TGCGCCAGCAGCCAAGGGGTTCATAATTCACCCCTCCACTTT.

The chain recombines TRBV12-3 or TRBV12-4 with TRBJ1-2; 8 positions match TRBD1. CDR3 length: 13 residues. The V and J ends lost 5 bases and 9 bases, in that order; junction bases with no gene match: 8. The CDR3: CASSPAQGVSYTF. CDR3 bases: TGTGCCAGCAGTCCTGCACAGGGGGTGAGCTACACCTTC.

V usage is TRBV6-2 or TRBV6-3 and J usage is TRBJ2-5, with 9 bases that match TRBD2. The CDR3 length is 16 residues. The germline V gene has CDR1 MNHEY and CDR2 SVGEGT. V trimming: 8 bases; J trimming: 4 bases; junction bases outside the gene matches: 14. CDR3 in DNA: TGTGCCAGCGGTGGGTCAAGGACTAGCGTATCAGAGACCCAGTACTTC. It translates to CASGGSRTSVSETQYF.